The clone carrying this TCR beta chain was seen repeatedly, ten times or more. A read error may account for a junction end that differs from germline. This CDR3 is built from 17 residues. Germline assignment: CDR1 SSHAT and CDR2 FNYEAQ (reference sequence). These data belong to a study of T-cell reconstitution after alpha-beta-depleted transplantation in children. Preparation of the TCRbeta library involved a method that used unique molecular identifiers. A single record per CDR3 protein comes from TCRdb applying MiXCR to the PCR reads. The sample has fewer than 550,000 distinct CDR3 sequences; 11% are singletons.

The clonotype was recovered from a human donor who donated a stem cell graft to a child with acute myeloid leukemia. This material consisted of PBMCs from the stem cell graft donor, taken from the stem cell graft. The chain has TRBV7-7 and TRBJ2-1; 8 bases map to TRBD1. CDR3 sequence (DNA): TGTGCTAGCAGCTTAACGATTGGGACAGGATCTATCAATGAGCAGTTCTTC. This translates into CASSLTIGTGSINEQFF.